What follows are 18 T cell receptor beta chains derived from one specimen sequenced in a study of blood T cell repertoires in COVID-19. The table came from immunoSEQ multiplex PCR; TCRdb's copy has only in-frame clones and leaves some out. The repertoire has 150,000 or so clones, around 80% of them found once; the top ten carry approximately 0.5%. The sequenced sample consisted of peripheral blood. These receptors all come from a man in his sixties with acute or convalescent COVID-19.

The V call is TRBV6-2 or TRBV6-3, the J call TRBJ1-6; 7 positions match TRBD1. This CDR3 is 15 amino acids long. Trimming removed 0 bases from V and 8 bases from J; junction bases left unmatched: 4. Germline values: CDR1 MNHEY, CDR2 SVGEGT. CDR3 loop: CASSYSARGDSPLHF. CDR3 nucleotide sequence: TGTGCCAGCAGTTACTCTGCCAGGGGGGATTCACCCCTCCACTTT.

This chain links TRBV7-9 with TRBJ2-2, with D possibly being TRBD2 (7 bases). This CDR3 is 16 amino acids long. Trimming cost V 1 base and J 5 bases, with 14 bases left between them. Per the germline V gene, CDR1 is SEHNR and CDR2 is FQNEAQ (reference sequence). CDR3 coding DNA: TGTGCCAGCAGCTTAGAAGGCGGGGGCCTTACCGGGGAGCTGTTTTTT. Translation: CASSLEGGGLTGELFF.

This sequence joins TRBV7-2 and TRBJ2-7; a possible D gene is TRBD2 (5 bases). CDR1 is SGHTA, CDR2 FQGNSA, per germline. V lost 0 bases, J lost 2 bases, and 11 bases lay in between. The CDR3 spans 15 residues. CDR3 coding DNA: TGTGCCAGCAGCTTAGCAGCGGCAAACACCTACGAGCAGTACTTC. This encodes CASSLAAANTYEQYF.

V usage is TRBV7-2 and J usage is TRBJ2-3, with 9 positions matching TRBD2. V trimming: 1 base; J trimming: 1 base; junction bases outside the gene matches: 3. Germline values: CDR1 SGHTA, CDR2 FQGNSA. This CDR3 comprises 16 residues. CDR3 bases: TGTGCCAGCAGCTTAGTGGCTAGCGGGGGCACAGATACGCAGTATTTT. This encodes CASSLVASGGTDTQYF. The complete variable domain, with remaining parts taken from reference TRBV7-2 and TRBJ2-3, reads GAGVSQSPSNKVTEKGKDVELRCDPISGHTALYWYRQSLGQGLEFLIYFQGNSAPDKSGLPSDRFSAERTGGSVSTLTIQRTQQEDSAVYLCASSLVASGGTDTQYFGPGTRLTVL.

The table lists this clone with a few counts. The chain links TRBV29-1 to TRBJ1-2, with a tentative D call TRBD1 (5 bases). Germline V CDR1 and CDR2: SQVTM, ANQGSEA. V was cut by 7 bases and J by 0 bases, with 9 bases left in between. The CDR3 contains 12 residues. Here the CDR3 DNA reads TGCAGCGGACGGGGGGCTAACTATGGCTACACCTTC. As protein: CSGRGANYGYTF.

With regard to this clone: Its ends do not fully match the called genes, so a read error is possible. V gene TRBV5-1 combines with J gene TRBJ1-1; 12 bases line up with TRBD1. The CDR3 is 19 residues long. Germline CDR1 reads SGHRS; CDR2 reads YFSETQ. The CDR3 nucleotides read TGCCCCAGCAGCGGGGGGACAGGGGGCGTTTCAAAGACGAACACTGAAGCTTTCTTT. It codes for CPSSGGTGGVSKTNTEAFF.

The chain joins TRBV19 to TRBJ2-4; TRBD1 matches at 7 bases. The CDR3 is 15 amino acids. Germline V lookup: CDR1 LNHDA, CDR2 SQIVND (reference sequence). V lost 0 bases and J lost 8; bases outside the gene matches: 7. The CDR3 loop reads CASSIETGSVDIQYF. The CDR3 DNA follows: TGTGCCAGTAGTATAGAGACAGGGTCGGTGGACATTCAGTACTTC. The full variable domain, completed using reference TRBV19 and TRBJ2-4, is DGGITQSPKYLFRKEGQNVTLSCEQNLNHDAMYWYRQDPGQGLRLIYYSQIVNDFQKGDIAEGYSVSREKKESFPLTVTSAQKNPTAFYLCASSIETGSVDIQYFGAGTRLSVL.

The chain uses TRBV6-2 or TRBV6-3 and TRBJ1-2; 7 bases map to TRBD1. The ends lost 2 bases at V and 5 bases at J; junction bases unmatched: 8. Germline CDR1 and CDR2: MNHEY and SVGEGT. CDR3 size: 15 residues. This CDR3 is CASSYGAGTVYGYTF. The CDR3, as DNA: TGTGCCAGCAGTTACGGAGCCGGGACAGTGTATGGCTACACCTTC.

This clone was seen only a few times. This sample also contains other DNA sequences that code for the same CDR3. The CDR3 DNA reads as TGTGCCAGCAGCCTGGACAGCCGCTATGGCTACACCTTC. This encodes CASSLDSRYGYTF. The J gene is TRBJ1-2, the V gene TRBV28; possibly TRBD1 for D (6 bases). Per germline, CDR1 MDHEN and CDR2 SYDVKM. The CDR3 has 13 amino acids. Trimming stripped 6 bases from V and 4 bases from J, with 12 bases between.

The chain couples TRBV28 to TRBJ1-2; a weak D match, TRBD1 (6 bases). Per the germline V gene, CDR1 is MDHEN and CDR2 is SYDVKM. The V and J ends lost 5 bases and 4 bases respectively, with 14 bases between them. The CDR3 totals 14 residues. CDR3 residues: CASSPPQGSYGYTF. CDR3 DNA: TGTGCCAGCAGTCCCCCGCAGGGGTCCTATGGCTACACCTTC.

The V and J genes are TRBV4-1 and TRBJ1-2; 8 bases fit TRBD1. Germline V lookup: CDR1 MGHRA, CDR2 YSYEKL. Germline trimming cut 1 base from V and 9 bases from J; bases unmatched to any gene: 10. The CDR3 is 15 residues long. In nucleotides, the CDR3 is TGCGCCAGCAGCCAAGCCTCCCCGGACAGGGCTCGCTACACCTTC. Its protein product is CASSQASPDRARYTF.

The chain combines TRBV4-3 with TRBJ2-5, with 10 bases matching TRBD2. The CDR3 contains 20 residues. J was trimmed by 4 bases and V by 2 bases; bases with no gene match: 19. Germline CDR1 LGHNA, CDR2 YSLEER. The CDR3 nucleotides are TGCGCCAGCAGCCAATGGATCGGCAGCGGGAGGGCCGGGGGAGGAGAGACCCAGTACTTC. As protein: CASSQWIGSGRAGGGETQYF.

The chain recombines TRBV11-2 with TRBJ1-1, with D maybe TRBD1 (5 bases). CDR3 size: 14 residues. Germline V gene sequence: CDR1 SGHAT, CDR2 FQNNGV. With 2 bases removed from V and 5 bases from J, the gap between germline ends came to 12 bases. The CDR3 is CASSLLAGGTEAFF. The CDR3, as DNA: TGTGCCAGCAGCTTACTCGCGGGGGGGACTGAAGCTTTCTTT.

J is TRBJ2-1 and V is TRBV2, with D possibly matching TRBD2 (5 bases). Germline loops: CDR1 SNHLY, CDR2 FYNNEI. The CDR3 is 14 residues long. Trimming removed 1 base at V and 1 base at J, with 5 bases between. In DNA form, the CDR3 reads TGTGCCAGCAGTGAAGGGACTTCCTACAATGAGCAGTTCTTC. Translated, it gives CASSEGTSYNEQFF. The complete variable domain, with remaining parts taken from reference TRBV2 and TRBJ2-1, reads EPEVTQTPSHQVTQMGQEVILRCVPISNHLYFYWYRQILGQKVEFLVSFYNNEISEKSEIFDDQFSVERPDGSNFTLKIRSTKLEDSAMYFCASSEGTSYNEQFFGPGTRLTVL.

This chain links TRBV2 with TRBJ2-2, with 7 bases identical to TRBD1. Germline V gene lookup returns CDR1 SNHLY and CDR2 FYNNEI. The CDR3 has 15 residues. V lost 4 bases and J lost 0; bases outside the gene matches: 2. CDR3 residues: CASSVGQANTGELFF. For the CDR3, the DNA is TGTGCCAGCAGTGTTGGACAGGCGAACACCGGGGAGCTGTTTTTT.

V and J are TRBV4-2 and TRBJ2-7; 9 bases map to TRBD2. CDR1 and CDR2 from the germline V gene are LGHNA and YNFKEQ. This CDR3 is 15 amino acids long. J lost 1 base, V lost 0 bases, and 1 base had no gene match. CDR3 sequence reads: CASSQEAGGSYEQYF. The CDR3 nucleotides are TGTGCCAGCAGCCAAGAAGCGGGAGGATCCTACGAGCAGTACTTC.

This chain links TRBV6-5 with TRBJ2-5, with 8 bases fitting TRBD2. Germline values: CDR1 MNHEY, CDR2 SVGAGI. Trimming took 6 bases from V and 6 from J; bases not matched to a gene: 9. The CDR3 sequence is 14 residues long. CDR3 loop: CASRNSGSGQTQYF. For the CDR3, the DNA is TGTGCCAGCAGAAACAGCGGGAGTGGGCAGACCCAGTACTTC.

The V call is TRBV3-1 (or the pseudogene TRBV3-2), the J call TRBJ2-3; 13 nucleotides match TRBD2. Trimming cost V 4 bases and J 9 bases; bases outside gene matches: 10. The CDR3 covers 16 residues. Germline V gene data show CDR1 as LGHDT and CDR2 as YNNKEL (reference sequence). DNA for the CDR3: TGTGCCAGCAGCCGGATACTAGCGGGAGGGCGGGGAACGCAGTATTTT. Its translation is CASSRILAGGRGTQYF.